The TCR beta chain described here comes from a study of blood T cell repertoires in COVID-19. Study context: The cDNA or gDNA used as material had been derived from T cells, B-cell-depleted T cells, or PBMCs.

This CDR3 contains 16 residues. Looked up from germline, CDR1 is MDHEN and CDR2 is SYDVKM. With 4 bases clipped from V and 2 bases from J, the junction kept 9 bases outside the gene matches. Clones were read by immunoSEQ multiplex PCR, and TCRdb kept only the in-frame ones, dropping some. This sample yields roughly 250,000 clones, of which 85% to 90% are seen a single time; just over 0.85% belongs to the top ten. Assignments of participants to cohorts depended upon their own reported clinical history. Exposed participants encountered a COVID-19 case during the 2 weeks preceding study entry. The receptor comes from a man in his fifties or sixties who had been exposed to COVID-19. V gene TRBV28 combines with J gene TRBJ2-7, with 9 positions matching TRBD1. The sample was PBMCs or T cells enriched from blood (not recorded which). In DNA form, the CDR3 reads TGTGCCAGCAGTTCACTGGGACAGGGCGTCCCCTACGAGCAGTACTTC. Its translation is CASSSLGQGVPYEQYF. Full variable domain (outside the CDR3, taken from reference TRBV28 and TRBJ2-7): DVKVTQSSRYLVKRTGEKVFLECVQDMDHENMFWYRQDPGLGLRLIYFSYDVKMKEKGDIPEGYSVSREKKERFSLILESASTNQTSMYLCASSSLGQGVPYEQYFGPGTRLTVT.